This T cell receptor beta chain was sequenced in a study of CD4+ T cells in melanoma. The study, taken as a whole, reports: CD8+ T cell, macrophage and B cell function reportedly correlated with neoantigen-specific CD4+ T cells. In melanoma, neoantigen-specific CD4+ T cells reportedly differed in differentiation state.

The CDR3 is 11 residues long. Per the germline V gene, CDR1 is GTSNPN and CDR2 is SVGIG (reference sequence). V was trimmed by 4 bases and J by 2 bases, leaving 5 bases between them. This clone appeared a single time. Its antigen is currently unknown. Measured with immunoSEQ multiplex PCR; TCRdb has only the in-frame clones, and not every one. The sample has approximately 110,000 clones, around 92% seen once. Sequencing used peripheral blood. The V gene is TRBV30, the J gene TRBJ2-5; D is ambiguous. This sequence was found in a human donor with melanoma. The CDR3 sequence is CAWKQQETQYF. The CDR3 DNA is TGTGCCTGGAAGCAGCAAGAGACCCAGTACTTC.